This TCR beta chain appears in the sequencing data of a study of Graves' ophthalmopathy and Graves' hyperthyroidism. Germline V gene sequence: CDR1 LNHDA, CDR2 SQIVND (reference sequence). This CDR3 has 12 amino acids. Trimming cost V 8 bases and J 3 bases, with 10 bases left between them. Amplification from RNA transcripts yielded the TCR beta CDR3 regions. RT-PCR in the first round used HTBI primers; a second-round multiplex PCR followed. Via MiXCR, TCRdb re-called the multiplex PCR reads, giving one row per CDR3 protein. The table lists more than 1,000,000 distinct CDR3 sequences, roughly 35% of them singletons, with approximately 12% in the top ten.

Material for sequencing was peripheral blood or thyroid tissue (not recorded which). The receptor was derived from an adult man with Graves' hyperthyroidism. The chain joins TRBV19 to TRBJ1-1, with D possibly being TRBD1 (5 bases). In DNA, the CDR3 is TGTGCCAGTGATGGGACCTACACTGAAGCTTTCTTT. It codes for CASDGTYTEAFF.